The 16 T cell receptor beta chains below were found in one sample sequenced in a study of identical twins. TCRdb processed the 5' RACE reads anew with MiXCR; each CDR3 protein has one entry. The table shows about 250,000 distinct CDR3 sequences, with 7.5% occurring only once. These sequences were also reported in another study, on yellow fever vaccine responses in identical twins.

Sequencing used CD8+ T cells sorted from blood. The receptor set was obtained from a woman aged 18-30 years in good health.

This clonotype was counted a few times. The chain joins TRBV11-2 to TRBJ2-7, with 11 positions matching TRBD2. V gave up 5 bases and J gave up 0 bases; unmatched junction bases: 9. CDR1 SGHAT and CDR2 FQNNGV come from the germline V gene. The CDR3 spans 17 residues. This chain's CDR3 is CASSLLTGTSGSYEQYF. In nucleotides, the CDR3 is TGTGCCAGCAGCCTACTAACCGGGACTAGCGGCTCCTACGAGCAGTACTTC.

This clonotype occurred a few times. This chain links TRBV7-8 with TRBJ2-1; perhaps TRBD2 as D (5 bases). V lost 0 bases to trimming and J lost 7 bases, with 13 bases between them. Germline V gene data show CDR1 as SGHVS and CDR2 as FQNEAQ. This CDR3 is 15 amino acids long. CDR3: CASSLARVLFNEQFF. The CDR3 coding sequence is TGTGCCAGCAGCTTAGCGCGGGTTCTTTTTAATGAGCAGTTCTTC.

This chain joins TRBV29-1 and TRBJ2-7; 7 bases match TRBD1. Germline loops: CDR1 SQVTM, CDR2 ANQGSEA. CDR3 length: 16 amino acids. V shed 4 bases, J shed 3 bases, and the junction held 15 bases outside the gene matches. CDR3 sequence (DNA): TGCAGCGTTGTAGGGGGCACGCAGACGTCCGGCTACGAGCAGTACTTC. It specifies CSVVGGTQTSGYEQYF.

This clonotype was recorded at least ten times. V and J are TRBV12-3 or TRBV12-4 and TRBJ2-3, with 9 bases identical to TRBD2. V trimming: 11 bases; J trimming: 5 bases; junction bases outside the gene matches: 14. This CDR3 is built from 15 residues. This chain's CDR3 is CASTWAGGLEDTQYF. CDR3 sequence (DNA): TGTGCCTCCACTTGGGCGGGAGGGCTGGAAGATACGCAGTATTTT.

This clonotype was counted at least ten times. The rearrangement uses TRBV5-1 and TRBJ1-6; D call uncertain. With 8 bases removed from V and 0 bases from J, the gap between germline ends came to 18 bases. This CDR3 spans 17 amino acids. Germline V lookup: CDR1 SGHRS, CDR2 YFSETQ. The CDR3 loop reads CARSNPGPSSYNSPLHF. Here the CDR3 DNA reads TGCGCCAGATCAAACCCAGGACCAAGCTCCTATAATTCACCCCTCCACTTT.

There are many counts of this clonotype. This chain joins TRBV3-1 and TRBJ2-3; the match to TRBD2 covers 9 bases. Germline V gene data show CDR1 as LGHDT and CDR2 as YNNKEL (reference sequence). This CDR3 spans 16 amino acids. The V gene end was trimmed by 1 base and the J gene end by 5 bases; junction bases not matched to a gene: 7. For the CDR3, the DNA is TGTGCCAGCAGCCAAGCTAGCGGGAAGGATAAAGATACGCAGTATTTT. Its protein product is CASSQASGKDKDTQYF.

This clonotype was detected ten times or more. This rearrangement joins TRBV25-1 to TRBJ2-5; D unresolved. Between the trimmed V and J ends, which lost 6 bases and 2 bases, there was a span of 10 bases. Germline lookup yields CDR1 MGHDK and CDR2 SYGVNS. This CDR3 is built from 13 residues. The chain's CDR3 is CASSDTDQETQYF. CDR3 nucleotides: TGTGCCAGCAGCGATACAGATCAAGAGACCCAGTACTTC.

This clonotype was counted ten times or more. The V gene is TRBV9, the J gene TRBJ2-3, with TRBD2 matching 9 bases. V lost 4 bases and J lost 2; bases outside the gene matches: 8. The CDR3 extends over 16 amino acids. CDR1 is SGDLS and CDR2 is YYNGEE in the germline V gene. The CDR3 is CASSPRLAGHTDTQYF. For the CDR3, the DNA is TGTGCCAGCAGCCCCCGGCTAGCGGGGCACACAGATACGCAGTATTTT.

This clonotype was seen only a few times. The genes are TRBV7-9 and TRBJ2-5; 13 nucleotides align to TRBD2. Germline values: CDR1 SEHNR, CDR2 FQNEAQ (reference sequence). The CDR3 totals 15 residues. With 7 bases clipped from V and 5 bases from J, the junction kept 7 bases outside the gene matches. CDR3 amino acids: CASTGLAGVLETQYF. The CDR3 coding sequence is TGTGCCAGCACCGGACTAGCGGGAGTTTTGGAGACCCAGTACTTC.

This clonotype was observed a handful of times. This chain connects TRBV3-1 to TRBJ1-2; D is ambiguous. Trimming removed 4 bases at V and 2 bases at J, with 14 bases between. The germline V gene encodes CDR1 LGHDT and CDR2 YNNKEL (reference sequence). The CDR3 runs 15 residues. CDR3: CASSPLLGANYGYTF. Written as DNA, the CDR3 is TGTGCCAGCAGCCCCCTCTTGGGCGCAAACTATGGCTACACCTTC.

This clonotype was found a few times. V usage is TRBV18 and J usage is TRBJ2-5; D gene unclear. This CDR3 spans 14 amino acids. V gave up 2 bases and J gave up 1 base, with 8 bases separating them. Germline V gives CDR1 KGHSH, CDR2 LQKENI. CDR3 in amino acids: CASSPVAVQETQYF. The CDR3, as DNA: TGTGCCAGCTCACCAGTCGCAGTCCAAGAGACCCAGTACTTC.

The chain has TRBV18 and TRBJ2-7, with a tentative D call TRBD2 (6 bases). CDR1 KGHSH and CDR2 LQKENI come from the germline V gene. Trimming pared 5 bases from V and 1 base from J, leaving 12 bases between. The CDR3 extends over 14 amino acids. The CDR3 DNA follows: TGTGCCAGCTCATCCCGGGACTTATCCTACGAGCAGTACTTC. Its protein is CASSSRDLSYEQYF.

This clonotype appeared a few times. The chain combines TRBV7-3 with TRBJ2-1; D may be TRBD1 or TRBD2 (6 bases each). From germline, CDR1 is SGHTA and CDR2 FQGTGA. V lost 3 bases and J lost 3, with 15 bases in between. The CDR3 spans 16 residues. CDR3 amino acids: CASSFVGAAGYNEQFF. In DNA form, the CDR3 reads TGTGCCAGCAGCTTCGTGGGGGCAGCGGGCTACAATGAGCAGTTCTTC.

The genes are TRBV7-6 and TRBJ2-1, with TRBD1 matching 12 bases. The CDR3 is 19 residues long. V dropped 3 bases and J dropped 2; count of bases not matched to a gene: 11. Germline loops: CDR1 SGHVS, CDR2 FNYEAQ. In DNA form, the CDR3 reads TGTGCCAGCAGCTTTTCCGGGACAGGGGGCTTAGTAACCTACAATGAGCAGTTCTTC. It codes for CASSFSGTGGLVTYNEQFF.

This clonotype showed up many times. V is TRBV20-1 and J is TRBJ2-7; TRBD2 matches 9 bases. The CDR3 sequence is 13 residues long. CDR1 DFQATT and CDR2 SNEGSKA come from the germline V gene (reference sequence). Trimming took 4 bases from V and 0 from J; bases not matched to a gene: 1. CDR3 residues: CSATSGASYEQYF. In DNA form, the CDR3 reads TGCAGTGCTACTAGCGGGGCCTCCTACGAGCAGTACTTC.

This clonotype was seen a few times. The V gene is TRBV11-2, the J gene TRBJ1-2, with D uncertain. CDR3 length equals 16 residues. CDR1 and CDR2 (germline): SGHAT, FQNNGV. The V gene lost 0 bases and the J gene lost 0 bases, with 11 bases spanning the gap. CDR3 in DNA: TGTGCCAGCAGCTTAGATCCCGTCCGAGCTAACTATGGCTACACCTTC. Translating gives CASSLDPVRANYGYTF.